This is a list of T cell receptor beta chains from one sample in a study of T cells in Graves' hyperthyroidism and ophthalmopathy. Using its own MiXCR run on the multiplex PCR reads, TCRdb lists one record per CDR3 protein. Of about 380,000 distinct CDR3 sequences listed, more than 12% are singletons. The sequenced sample consisted of blood. The receptor source for this set is a woman under 40 with Graves' ophthalmopathy. Both conserved end residues are part of each CDR3. The order of the fields is V gene, D gene, J gene, clone size, CDR3 length, CDR3 protein, CDR3 DNA. The D gene is left open where the match is weak. Some rows mark clone size as missing; the rest say once, few, many or name a class of expanded clone.

TRBV11-2	-	TRBJ2-1	many	15	CASSLVRGIYNEQFF	TGTGCCAGCAGCTTAGTGCGGGGAATCTACAATGAGCAGTTCTTC
TRBV5-1	-	TRBJ2-3	many	14	CASSLYLSTDTQYF	TGCGCCAGCAGCCTATACCTCAGCACAGATACGCAGTATTTT
TRBV24-1	TRBD1	TRBJ2-3	many	13	CAAHSTGTDTQYF	TGTGCCGCCCACTCGACAGGGACAGATACGCAGTATTTT
TRBV6-1	-	TRBJ2-1	many	13	CASSRNTYNEQFF	TGTGCCAGCAGCCGGAACACCTACAATGAGCAGTTCTTC
TRBV19	-	TRBJ2-3	few	15	CASSAAGHSTDTQYF	TGTGCCAGTAGCGCAGCGGGTCACAGCACAGATACGCAGTATTTT
TRBV10-2	-	TRBJ1-6	-	13	CASSETGNSPLHF	TGCGCCAGCAGTGAAACGGGGAATTCACCCCTCCACTTT
TRBV7-6	TRBD1	TRBJ2-1	few	17	CASSLGPNRGSYNEQFF	TGTGCCAGCAGCTTAGGGCCTAACAGGGGATCCTACAATGAGCAGTTCTTC
TRBV11-2	-	TRBJ1-2	-	14	CASSLEGAAGGYTF	TGTGCCAGCAGCTTAGAGGGGGCGGCGGGGGGCTACACCTTC
TRBV2	TRBD2	TRBJ2-1	-	13	CATLGLATGEQFF	TGTGCCACCCTAGGACTAGCGACGGGTGAGCAGTTCTTC
TRBV20-1	-	TRBJ2-1	-	16	CSARVTAAAGANEQFF	TGCAGTGCTAGAGTAACGGCAGCGGCGGGGGCTAATGAGCAGTTCTTC
TRBV4-2	-	TRBJ1-2	few	18	CASSQIGTGLVVLYGYTF	TGTGCCAGCAGCCAAATTGGCACAGGACTGGTCGTCCTCTATGGCTACACCTTC
TRBV18	-	TRBJ1-2	many	12	CASSPTNYGYTF	TGTGCCAGCTCACCGACTAACTATGGCTACACCTTC
TRBV20-1	-	TRBJ1-1	many	16	CSASGSGIQRWAEAFF	TGCAGTGCTAGTGGGTCAGGGATCCAAAGATGGGCTGAAGCTTTCTTT
TRBV5-6	-	TRBJ1-2	many	19	CASSLSPWDSAGGDYGYTF	TGTGCCAGCAGCTTGAGTCCTTGGGACTCAGCCGGGGGAGACTATGGCTACACCTTC
TRBV29-1	TRBD1	TRBJ1-2	-	12	CSVGTGNYGYTF	TGCAGCGTCGGGACAGGGAACTATGGCTACACCTTC